This record covers a single T cell receptor beta chain. The antigen is not known. Primed by a sample-barcoded 5' primer and a J-beta primer mix, a second PCR proceeded for 7 to 11 cycles. MiXCR, applied by TCRdb to the 5' RACE reads, yields one record per CDR3 protein. The data show about 1.1 million distinct CDR3 sequences, with approximately 38% seen just once and 13% held by the top ten. A minimum of 6 micrograms of total RNA was extracted per sample. The source of the sample is a study of blood T cells in healthy people across ages. Notes on the study in general: Naive T cell percentage showed a strong correlation with the diversity of TCR beta. Naive CD4+ cells and diversity were both higher in long-lived donors than in aged donors. Older individuals had lower TCR beta diversity per million T cells (the decline was roughly linear).

Deletions cut 6 bases from V and 5 bases from J, with 18 bases between. The CDR3 is 15 amino acids. Germline V lookup: CDR1 MNHEY, CDR2 SMNVEV (reference sequence). This TCR was sampled from a man aged 18 to 29 in good health. This chain connects TRBV27 to TRBJ2-3; D might be TRBD1 (6 bases). Sequencing used blood. The CDR3 sequence is CASSFGQRSGDTQYF. CDR3 DNA sequence: TGTGCCAGCAGCTTCGGACAGCGGTCCGGAGATACGCAGTATTTT.